This T cell receptor (beta chain) was sequenced during a study of preoperative IRX-2 immunotherapy in early breast cancer (dated by TCRdb to the late 2010s). The treatment or condition label corresponds to: preoperative locoregional IRX-2 cytokine immunotherapy. The samples were obtained from a phase Ib study that tested preoperative, locoregional IRX-2 cytokine immunotherapy designed to prime immune responses. Patients with early-stage breast cancer who were given IRX-2 before surgery served as donors. A note on this clone: This receptor's antigen is unknown. No qualities accompany the bases; no much larger clone lies one base away.

Taken from the germline V gene, the CDR1 and CDR2 loops are MGHRA and YSYEKL. The CDR3 covers 13 residues, taking in both the cysteine and the phenylalanine. Only the CDR3 part of the read is kept: 39 bases, read in frame from the first base. At the junction V is shortened by 1 base and J by 4 bases, with 7 bases in between. The method was the immunoSEQ multiplex PCR assay. The immuneACCESS repertoire file appears here via TCRdb, limited to in-frame rearrangements. These files lack a portion of the clones; in checked studies, under half of the deficit traces to unresolved V genes, and the cause of the others is not known. The sample table lists over 60,000 clones, roughly 95% of them with a count of one. The ten largest make up under 2% of the sample.

The biological material was taken from a patient treated with IRX-2 immunotherapy. The V and J genes are TRBV4-1 and TRBJ2-5, with a tentative D gene TRBD1 over 5 matching bases. This receptor was obtained from a human donor with breast cancer. The base sequence is TGCGCCAGCAGCCAAGGCAGGGTAGAGACCCAGTACTTC. It codes for CASSQGRVETQYF.